One and the same sample provided the 19 T cell receptor beta chains below, sequenced in a study of human versus mouse CDR3 diversity and MHC coevolution. TCRdb's table, derived via immunoSEQ multiplex PCR, lists solely in-frame clones and lacks some. The table includes about 81,000 clones, 90% to 95% detected once. Sequencing used naive CD4+ T cells from blood. Subset noted: CD45RO-negative CD62L-positive naive CD4 T cells. These receptors were collected from a person between 25 and 70 years old in good health.

The genes are TRBV7-3 and TRBJ1-1, with D perhaps matching TRBD1 (5 bases). V lost 3 bases to trimming and J lost 4 bases, with 15 bases between them. Looked up from germline, CDR1 is SGHTA and CDR2 is FQGTGA. The CDR3 consists of 15 residues. CDR3 sequence: CASSLWGRVGTEAFF. In DNA form, the CDR3 reads TGTGCCAGCAGCTTGTGGGGCCGTGTGGGCACTGAAGCTTTCTTT.

The CDR3 DNA is TGTGCTAGTGGTTTGGTCAACCTAAAATTCGAGCAGTACTTC. This codes for CASGLVNLKFEQYF. The chain is built from TRBV12-5 and TRBJ2-7, with D unresolved. Per the germline V gene, CDR1 is LGHNT and CDR2 is FRNRAP. The CDR3 totals 14 residues. Between the trimmed V and J ends, which lost 0 bases and 6 bases, there was a span of 12 bases.

The chain couples TRBV11-2 to TRBJ2-7; 8 bases map to TRBD2. The CDR3 spans 14 residues. CDR1 SGHAT and CDR2 FQNNGV come from the germline V gene. Germline trimming cut 0 bases from V and 6 bases from J; bases unmatched to any gene: 4. Written as DNA, the CDR3 is TGTGCCAGCAGCTTAGATGAGCGGGGGTTCGAGCAGTACTTC. Its protein product is CASSLDERGFEQYF.

The V and J genes are TRBV7-9 and TRBJ1-1; D perhaps matches TRBD1 (5 bases). The germline V gene encodes CDR1 SEHNR and CDR2 FQNEAQ (reference sequence). The CDR3 sequence is 13 residues long. Trimming left V 3 bases short and J 8 bases short, with 13 bases between. The CDR3 region has the DNA TGTGCCAGCAGCTTTCAGGGTAAGACAGAAGCTTTCTTT. Protein sequence: CASSFQGKTEAFF.

This rearrangement joins TRBV9 to TRBJ2-1; a possible D gene is TRBD2 (5 bases). Germline V gene lookup returns CDR1 SGDLS and CDR2 YYNGEE. The V end was cut by 7 bases, the J end by 8 bases, with 10 bases between. This CDR3 comprises 11 residues. CDR3 DNA sequence: TGTGCCAGCTCTCGGCGGGATGAGCAGTTCTTC. This translates into CASSRRDEQFF.

This clone was seen just once. V usage is TRBV19 and J usage is TRBJ2-1, with TRBD2 matching over 7 bases. CDR1 and CDR2 from the germline V gene are LNHDA and SQIVND (reference sequence). J gave up 10 bases and V 5 bases, and 20 bases lay outside the gene matches. The CDR3 is made up of 17 amino acids. CDR3 DNA: TGTGCCAGTAGTCTCCCCTCGGGACTGGCGGGAGTTTGGGAGCAGTTCTTC. Translating it yields CASSLPSGLAGVWEQFF. The complete variable domain, with remaining parts taken from reference TRBV19 and TRBJ2-1, reads DGGITQSPKYLFRKEGQNVTLSCEQNLNHDAMYWYRQDPGQGLRLIYYSQIVNDFQKGDIAEGYSVSREKKESFPLTVTSAQKNPTAFYLCASSLPSGLAGVWEQFFGPGTRLTVL.

The CDR3 coding sequence is TGTGCCAGCAGCGTAGACCCACAGGGGAACTATGGCTACACCTTC. Its protein is CASSVDPQGNYGYTF. V gene TRBV9 combines with J gene TRBJ1-2; 7 bases align to TRBD1. Per germline, CDR1 SGDLS and CDR2 YYNGEE. The CDR3 contains 15 residues. After removal of 0 bases from V and 2 bases from J, the junction contained 4 bases not matched to a gene.

The V gene is TRBV6-6, the J gene TRBJ2-7; D is unclear. CDR3 length equals 11 residues. The V gene's germline CDR1 is MNHNY and CDR2 SVGAGI (reference sequence). The V and J ends lost 6 bases and 2 bases respectively, with 5 bases between them. This CDR3 is CASSSAYEQYF. CDR3 DNA sequence: TGTGCCAGCAGCAGCGCCTACGAGCAGTACTTC.

The V call is TRBV15, the J call TRBJ2-7, with 7 bases aligning to TRBD1. V lost 2 bases to trimming and J lost 4 bases; unmatched junction nucleotides: 17. Germline loops: CDR1 LNHNV, CDR2 YYDKDF (reference sequence). The CDR3 extends over 18 amino acids. DNA of the CDR3: TGTGCCACCAGCAGAAATCCTCACTCCAAGACAGGGCTGTACGAGCAGTACTTC. It translates to CATSRNPHSKTGLYEQYF.

This sequence joins TRBV27 and TRBJ2-3; possible D gene TRBD2, 7 bases. This CDR3 is 18 amino acids long. V was clipped by 0 bases and J by 1 base, with 17 bases between them. Germline-derived CDR1 and CDR2 are MNHEY and SMNVEV (reference sequence). CDR3 nucleotide sequence: TGTGCCAGCAGTTTATCCAAGGGGGGGCCTTTGGGCACAGATACGCAGTATTTT. It codes for CASSLSKGGPLGTDTQYF.

In this sample, this clone turned up a few times. The chain couples TRBV28 to TRBJ2-7; D is undetermined. CDR1 MDHEN and CDR2 SYDVKM come from the germline V gene. The CDR3 runs to 15 residues. V gave up 6 bases and J gave up 5 bases, with 20 bases separating them. CDR3 amino acids: CASSLPGSRVHEQYF. CDR3 sequence (DNA): TGTGCCAGCAGCCTTCCCGGGTCCAGAGTGCACGAGCAGTACTTC.

The chain carries TRBV5-4 and TRBJ2-7; D remains ambiguous. Germline lookup yields CDR1 SGHNT and CDR2 YYREEE (reference sequence). The CDR3 is 13 amino acids. V was cut by 0 bases and J by 4 bases, with 8 bases left in between. The CDR3 sequence is CASSLAQSYEQYF. The CDR3 bases are TGTGCCAGCAGCTTGGCACAGTCTTACGAGCAGTACTTC.

The count of this clone is one. V gene TRBV6-6 combines with J gene TRBJ1-1; D is uncertain. CDR3 length: 14 amino acids. CDR1 and CDR2 (germline): MNHNY, SVGAGI (reference sequence). V was trimmed by 6 bases and J by 3 bases, leaving 14 bases between them. The CDR3 sequence is CASSPIQQHTEAFF. CDR3 DNA: TGTGCCAGCAGCCCAATACAGCAACACACTGAAGCTTTCTTT.

J is TRBJ2-3 and V is TRBV19, with TRBD2 as a possible D gene (6 bases). CDR1 is LNHDA and CDR2 is SQIVND in the germline V gene (reference sequence). The CDR3 totals 14 residues. Trimming cost V 3 bases and J 0 bases, with 7 bases left between them. The CDR3 sequence is CASSISGSTDTQYF. As DNA, the CDR3 is TGTGCCAGTAGTATTAGCGGAAGCACAGATACGCAGTATTTT.

The chain combines TRBV10-3 with TRBJ1-5, with 8 bases fitting TRBD1. There are 13 residues in the CDR3. Germline CDR1 is ENHRY and CDR2 is SYGVKD. Unmatched junction bases numbered 5, after V lost 9 bases and J lost 4 bases. DNA of the CDR3: TGTGCCATTAGGACAGGGACTAATCAGCCCCAGCATTTT. Its translation: CAIRTGTNQPQHF.

This clone appeared a few times. The V gene is TRBV10-3, the J gene TRBJ1-5; 11 nucleotides line up with TRBD1. V trimming: 0 bases; J trimming: 5 bases; junction bases outside the gene matches: 6. CDR3 length: 17 amino acids. The germline CDR1 and CDR2 sequences are ENHRY and SYGVKD. CDR3 residues: CAISESGTGGDHQPQHF. CDR3 bases: TGTGCCATCAGTGAGTCCGGGACAGGGGGAGACCATCAGCCCCAGCATTTT.

The chain couples TRBV6-5 to TRBJ2-5; D gene unclear. The last part of the DNA fits TRBJ2-7 better; the J call may be wrong. The CDR3 contains 14 residues. Germline lookup yields CDR1 MNHEY and CDR2 SVGAGI. CDR3 sequence (DNA): TGTGCCAGCAGTTACTCGGCGGCTACCTACGAGCAGTACTTC. Translated, it gives CASSYSAATYEQYF.

In DNA, the CDR3 is TGCAGCGTTGAGGAGGAGACGGCCTACGAGCAGTACTTC. This gives the protein CSVEEETAYEQYF. This rearrangement joins TRBV29-1 to TRBJ2-7; D possibly corresponds to TRBD2 (5 bases). CDR1 SQVTM and CDR2 ANQGSEA come from the germline V gene. The CDR3 contains 13 residues. Between the trimmed V and J ends, which lost 3 bases and 2 bases, there was a span of 11 bases.

The chain carries TRBV5-6 and TRBJ2-6; D might be TRBD2 (5 bases). V lost 3 bases and J 0 bases, leaving 10 bases between the germline ends. The CDR3 sequence is 16 residues long. The germline V gene encodes CDR1 SGHDT and CDR2 YYEEEE. The CDR3 DNA reads as TGTGCCAGCAGCTCTGGACTGGTCTCTGGGGCCAACGTCCTGACTTTC. The encoded protein is CASSSGLVSGANVLTF.